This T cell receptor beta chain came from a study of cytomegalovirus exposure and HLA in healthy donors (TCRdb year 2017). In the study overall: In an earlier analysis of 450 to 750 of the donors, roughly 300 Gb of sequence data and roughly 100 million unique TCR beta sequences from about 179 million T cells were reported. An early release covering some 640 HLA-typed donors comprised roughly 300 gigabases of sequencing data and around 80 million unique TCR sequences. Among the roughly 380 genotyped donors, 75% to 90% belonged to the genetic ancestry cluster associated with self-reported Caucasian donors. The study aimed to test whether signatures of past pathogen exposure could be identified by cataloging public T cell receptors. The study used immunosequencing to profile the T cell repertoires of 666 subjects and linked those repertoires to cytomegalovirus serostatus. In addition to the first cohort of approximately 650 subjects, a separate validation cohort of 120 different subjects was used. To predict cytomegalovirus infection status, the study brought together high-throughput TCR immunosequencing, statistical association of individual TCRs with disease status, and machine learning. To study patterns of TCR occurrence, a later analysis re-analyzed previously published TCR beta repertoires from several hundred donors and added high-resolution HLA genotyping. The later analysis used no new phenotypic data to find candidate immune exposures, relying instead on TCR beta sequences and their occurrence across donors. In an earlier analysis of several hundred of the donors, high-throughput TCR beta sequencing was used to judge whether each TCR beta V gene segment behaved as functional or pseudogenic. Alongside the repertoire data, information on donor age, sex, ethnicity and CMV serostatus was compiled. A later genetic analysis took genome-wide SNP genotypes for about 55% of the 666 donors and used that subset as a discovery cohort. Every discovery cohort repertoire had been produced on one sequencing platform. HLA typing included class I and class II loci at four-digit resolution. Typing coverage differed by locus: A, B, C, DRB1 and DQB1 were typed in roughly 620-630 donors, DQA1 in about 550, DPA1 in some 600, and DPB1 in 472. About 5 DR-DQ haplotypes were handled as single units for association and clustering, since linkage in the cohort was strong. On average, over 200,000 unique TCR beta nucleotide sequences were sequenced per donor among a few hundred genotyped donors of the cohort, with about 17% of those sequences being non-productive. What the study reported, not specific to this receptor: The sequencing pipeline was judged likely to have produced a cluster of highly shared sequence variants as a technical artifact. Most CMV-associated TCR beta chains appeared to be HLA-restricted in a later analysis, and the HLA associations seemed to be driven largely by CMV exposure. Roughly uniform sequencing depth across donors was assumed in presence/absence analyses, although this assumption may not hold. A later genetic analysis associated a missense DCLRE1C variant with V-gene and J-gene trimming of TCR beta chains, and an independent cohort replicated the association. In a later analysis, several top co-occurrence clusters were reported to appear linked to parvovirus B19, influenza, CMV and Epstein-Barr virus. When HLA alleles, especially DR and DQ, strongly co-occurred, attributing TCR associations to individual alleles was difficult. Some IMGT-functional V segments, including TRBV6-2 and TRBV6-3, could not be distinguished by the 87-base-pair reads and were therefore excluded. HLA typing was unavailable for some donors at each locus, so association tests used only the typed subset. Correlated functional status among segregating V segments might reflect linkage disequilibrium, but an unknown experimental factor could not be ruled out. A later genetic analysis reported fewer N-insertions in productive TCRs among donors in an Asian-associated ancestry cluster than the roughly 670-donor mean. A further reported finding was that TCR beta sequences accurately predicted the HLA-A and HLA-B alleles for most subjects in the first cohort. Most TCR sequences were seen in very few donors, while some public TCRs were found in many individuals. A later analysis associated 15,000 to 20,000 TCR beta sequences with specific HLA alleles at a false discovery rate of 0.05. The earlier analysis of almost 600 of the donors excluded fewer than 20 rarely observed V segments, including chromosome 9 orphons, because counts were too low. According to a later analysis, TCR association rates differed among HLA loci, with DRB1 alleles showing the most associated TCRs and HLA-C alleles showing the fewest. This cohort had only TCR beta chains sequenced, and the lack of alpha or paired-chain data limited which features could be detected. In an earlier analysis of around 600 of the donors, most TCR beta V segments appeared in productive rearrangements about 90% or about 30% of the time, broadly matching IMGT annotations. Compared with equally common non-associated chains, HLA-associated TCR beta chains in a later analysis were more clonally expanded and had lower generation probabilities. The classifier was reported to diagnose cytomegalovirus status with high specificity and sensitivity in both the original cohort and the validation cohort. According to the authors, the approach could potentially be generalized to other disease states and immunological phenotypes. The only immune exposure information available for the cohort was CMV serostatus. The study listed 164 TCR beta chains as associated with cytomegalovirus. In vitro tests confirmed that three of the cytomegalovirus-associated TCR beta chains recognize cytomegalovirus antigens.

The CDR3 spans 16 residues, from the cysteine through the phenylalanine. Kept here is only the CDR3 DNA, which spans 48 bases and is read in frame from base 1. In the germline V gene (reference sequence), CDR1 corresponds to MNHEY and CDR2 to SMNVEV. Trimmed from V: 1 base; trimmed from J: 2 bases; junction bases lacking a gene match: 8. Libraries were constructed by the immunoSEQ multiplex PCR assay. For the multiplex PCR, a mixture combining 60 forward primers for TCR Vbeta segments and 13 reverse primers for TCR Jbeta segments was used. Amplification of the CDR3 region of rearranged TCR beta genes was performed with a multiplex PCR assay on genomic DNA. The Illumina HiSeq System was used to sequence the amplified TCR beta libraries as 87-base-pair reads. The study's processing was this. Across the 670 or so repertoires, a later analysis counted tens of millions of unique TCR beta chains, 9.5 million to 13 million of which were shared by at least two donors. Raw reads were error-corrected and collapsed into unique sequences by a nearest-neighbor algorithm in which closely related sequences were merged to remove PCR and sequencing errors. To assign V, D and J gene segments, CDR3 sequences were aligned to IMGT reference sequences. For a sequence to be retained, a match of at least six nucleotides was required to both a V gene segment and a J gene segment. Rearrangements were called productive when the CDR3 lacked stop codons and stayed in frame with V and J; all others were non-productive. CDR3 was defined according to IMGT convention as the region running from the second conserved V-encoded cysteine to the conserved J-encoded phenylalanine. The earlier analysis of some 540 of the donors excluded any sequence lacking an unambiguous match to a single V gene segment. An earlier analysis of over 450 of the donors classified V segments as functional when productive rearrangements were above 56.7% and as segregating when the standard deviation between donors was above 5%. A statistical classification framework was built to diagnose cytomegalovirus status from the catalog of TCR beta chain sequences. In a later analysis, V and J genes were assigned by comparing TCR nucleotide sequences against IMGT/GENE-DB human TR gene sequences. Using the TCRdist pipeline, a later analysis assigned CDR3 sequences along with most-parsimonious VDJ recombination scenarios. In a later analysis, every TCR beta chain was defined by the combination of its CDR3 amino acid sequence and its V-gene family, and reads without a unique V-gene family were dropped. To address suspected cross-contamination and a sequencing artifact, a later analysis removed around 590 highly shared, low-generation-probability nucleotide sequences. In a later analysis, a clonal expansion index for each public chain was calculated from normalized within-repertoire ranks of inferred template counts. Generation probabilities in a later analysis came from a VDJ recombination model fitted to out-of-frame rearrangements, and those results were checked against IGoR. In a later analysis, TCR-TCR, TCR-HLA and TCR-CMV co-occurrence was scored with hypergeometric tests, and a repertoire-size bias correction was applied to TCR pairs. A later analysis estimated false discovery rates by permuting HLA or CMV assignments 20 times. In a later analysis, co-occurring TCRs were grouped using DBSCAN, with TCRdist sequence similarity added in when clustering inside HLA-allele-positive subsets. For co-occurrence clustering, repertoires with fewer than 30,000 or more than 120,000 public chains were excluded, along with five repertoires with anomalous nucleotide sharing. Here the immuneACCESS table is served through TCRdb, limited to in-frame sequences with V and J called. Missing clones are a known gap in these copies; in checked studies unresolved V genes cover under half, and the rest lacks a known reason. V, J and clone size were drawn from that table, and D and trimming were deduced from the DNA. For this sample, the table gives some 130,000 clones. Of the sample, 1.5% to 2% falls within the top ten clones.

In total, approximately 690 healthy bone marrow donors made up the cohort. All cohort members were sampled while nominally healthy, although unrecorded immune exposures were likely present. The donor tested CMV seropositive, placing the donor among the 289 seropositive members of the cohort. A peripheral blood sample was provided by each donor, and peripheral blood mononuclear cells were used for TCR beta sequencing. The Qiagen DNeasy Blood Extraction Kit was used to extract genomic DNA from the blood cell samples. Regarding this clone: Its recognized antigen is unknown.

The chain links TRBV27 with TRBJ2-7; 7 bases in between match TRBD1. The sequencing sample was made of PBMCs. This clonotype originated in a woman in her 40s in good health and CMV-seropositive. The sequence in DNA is TGTGCCAGCAGTTTATACGAAGGGGGCCGAGCCTACGAGCAGTACTTC. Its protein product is CASSLYEGGRAYEQYF.